Only one count was recorded for the clone carrying this T cell receptor beta chain. What it recognizes is unknown. Ages of hyperthyroidism patients ran from 18 to 65, and their diagnoses were new, under 2 months' duration. Patients with other autoimmune diseases, uncontrolled infections, pregnancy or lactation were excluded. The length of the CDR3 is 12 residues. The junction had 6 bases not matched to a gene; V was cut back by 8 bases and J by 7 bases. Germline V gene lookup returns CDR1 SNHLY and CDR2 FYNNEI. The sample comes from a study of Graves' ophthalmopathy and Graves' hyperthyroidism. Study-wide context: The term stable hyperthyroidism indicated an absence of ophthalmopathy within 18 months of follow-up. Study outcomes and limitations: Detected in blood as well were most expanded thyroid clonotypes with frequency above 0.001.

Scientists amplified the TCR beta CDR3 regions from RNA transcripts. A first-round RT-PCR used HTBI primers, followed by a second-round multiplex PCR. One entry per CDR3 protein, called by TCRdb with MiXCR from the multiplex PCR reads. The data hold around 1.1 million distinct CDR3 sequences, with about 35% observed a single time. This TCR derives from an adult man with Graves' hyperthyroidism. The sequencing input was peripheral blood or thyroid tissue (not recorded which). The rearrangement uses TRBV2 and TRBJ2-7, with 9 nucleotides matching TRBD1. CDR3 in amino acids: CASVGTGYEQYF. In nucleotides, the CDR3 is TGTGCCAGCGTCGGGACAGGGTATGAGCAGTACTTC.